This TCR beta chain is from a study of blood T cell repertoires in COVID-19. In the study overall: The United States, Italy and Spain supplied acute and convalescent COVID-19 samples. Sources were T cells, B-cell-depleted T cells, or PBMCs; the material itself was cDNA or gDNA.

Authors' data handling: Amplification from reference gene primers served as the basis for estimated nucleated cell counts. The protocol was immunoSEQ multiplex PCR, while the TCRdb copy is restricted to in-frame clones and leaves out a portion. That table furnishes V, J and clone size, whereas the DNA furnished D and trimming. The repertoire holds around 50,000 clones, with 90% as singletons. The receptor was derived from a man between 70 and 80 years old with acute or convalescent COVID-19. The sequenced sample was peripheral blood.

The CDR3 sequence: CASSLGGTSGALNEQFF. The CDR3 DNA reads as TGTGCCAGCAGCTTAGGAGGGACTAGCGGGGCCCTCAATGAGCAGTTCTTC. The gene calls are TRBV7-2 and TRBJ2-1, with 13 bases identical to TRBD2. Trimming removed 1 base from V and 6 bases from J; junction bases left unmatched: 6. The CDR3 totals 17 residues. The V gene's germline CDR1 is SGHTA and CDR2 FQGNSA.